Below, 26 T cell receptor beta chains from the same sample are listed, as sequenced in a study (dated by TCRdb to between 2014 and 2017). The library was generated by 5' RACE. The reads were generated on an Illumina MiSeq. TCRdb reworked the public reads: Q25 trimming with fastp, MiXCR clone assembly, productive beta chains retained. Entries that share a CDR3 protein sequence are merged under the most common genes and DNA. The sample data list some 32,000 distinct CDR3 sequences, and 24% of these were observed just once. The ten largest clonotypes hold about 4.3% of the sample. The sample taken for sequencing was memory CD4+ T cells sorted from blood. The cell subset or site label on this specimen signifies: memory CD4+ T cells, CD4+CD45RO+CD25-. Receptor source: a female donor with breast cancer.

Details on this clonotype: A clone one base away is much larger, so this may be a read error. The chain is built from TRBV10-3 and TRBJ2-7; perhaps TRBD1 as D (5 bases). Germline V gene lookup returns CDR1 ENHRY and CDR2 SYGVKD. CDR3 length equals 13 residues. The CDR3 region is CATSENDRYEQYF. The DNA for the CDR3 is TGTGCCACCAGTGAGAACGACAGATACGAGCAGTACTTC.

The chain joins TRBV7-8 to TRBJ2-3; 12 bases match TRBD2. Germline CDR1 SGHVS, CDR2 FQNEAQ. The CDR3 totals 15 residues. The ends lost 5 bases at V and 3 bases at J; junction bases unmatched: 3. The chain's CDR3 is CASSLLAGGTDTQYF. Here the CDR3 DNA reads TGTGCCAGCAGCCTACTAGCGGGAGGAACAGATACGCAGTATTTT.

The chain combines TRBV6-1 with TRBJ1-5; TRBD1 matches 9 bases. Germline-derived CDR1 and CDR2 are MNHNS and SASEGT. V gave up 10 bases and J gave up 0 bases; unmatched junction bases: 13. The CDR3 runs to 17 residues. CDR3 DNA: TGTGCCACCCGCGGGCCCACAGGGGGCTATAGCAATCAGCCCCAGCATTTT. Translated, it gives CATRGPTGGYSNQPQHF.

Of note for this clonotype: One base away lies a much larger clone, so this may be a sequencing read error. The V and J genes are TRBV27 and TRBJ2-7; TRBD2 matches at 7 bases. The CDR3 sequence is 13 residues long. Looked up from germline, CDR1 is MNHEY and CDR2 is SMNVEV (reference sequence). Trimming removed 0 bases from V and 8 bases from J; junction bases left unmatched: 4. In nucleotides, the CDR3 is TGTGCCAGCAGTTTATCGCGGGAGTACAAGCAGTACTTC. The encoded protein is CASSLSREYKQYF.

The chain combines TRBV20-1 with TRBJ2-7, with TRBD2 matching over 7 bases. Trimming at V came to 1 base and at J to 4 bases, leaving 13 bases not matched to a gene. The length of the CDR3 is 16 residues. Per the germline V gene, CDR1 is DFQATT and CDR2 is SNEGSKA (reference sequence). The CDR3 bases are TGCAGTGCTAGAGGTGCAGTAGGGACTATTACGTACGAGCAGTACTTC. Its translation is CSARGAVGTITYEQYF.

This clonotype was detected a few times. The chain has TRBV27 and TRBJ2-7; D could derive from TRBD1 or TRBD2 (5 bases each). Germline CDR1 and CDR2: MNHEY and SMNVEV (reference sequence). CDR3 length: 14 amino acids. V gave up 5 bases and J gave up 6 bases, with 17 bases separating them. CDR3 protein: CASSPTLGESEQYF. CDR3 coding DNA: TGTGCCAGCAGTCCCACCCTGGGGGAGTCCGAGCAGTACTTC.

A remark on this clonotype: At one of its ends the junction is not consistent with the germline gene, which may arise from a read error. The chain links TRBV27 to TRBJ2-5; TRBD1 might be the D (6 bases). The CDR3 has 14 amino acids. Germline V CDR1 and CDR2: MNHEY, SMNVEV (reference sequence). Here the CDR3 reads CAGSLPLDSRTQYF. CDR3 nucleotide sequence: TGTGCCGGCAGTTTGCCCCTGGACAGTCGTACCCAGTACTTC.

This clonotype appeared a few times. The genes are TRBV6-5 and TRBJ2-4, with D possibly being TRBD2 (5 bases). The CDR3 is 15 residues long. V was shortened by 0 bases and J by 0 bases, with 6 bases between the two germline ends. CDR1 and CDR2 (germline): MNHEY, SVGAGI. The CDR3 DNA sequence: TGTGCCAGCAGTTACTCGAGGGAAGCCAAAAACATTCAGTACTTC. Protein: CASSYSREAKNIQYF.

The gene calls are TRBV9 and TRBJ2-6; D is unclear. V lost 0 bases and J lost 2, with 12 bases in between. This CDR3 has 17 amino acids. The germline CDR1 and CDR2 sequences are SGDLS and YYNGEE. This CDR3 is CASSVVGVGTGANVLTF. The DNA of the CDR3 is TGTGCCAGCAGCGTAGTAGGTGTGGGCACTGGGGCCAACGTCCTGACTTTC.

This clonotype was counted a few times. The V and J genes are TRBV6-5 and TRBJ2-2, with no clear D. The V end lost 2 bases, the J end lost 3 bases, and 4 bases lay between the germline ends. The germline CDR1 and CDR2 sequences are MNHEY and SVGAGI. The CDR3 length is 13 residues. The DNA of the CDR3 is TGTGCCAGCAGTTACACAGACACCGGGGAGCTGTTTTTT. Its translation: CASSYTDTGELFF.

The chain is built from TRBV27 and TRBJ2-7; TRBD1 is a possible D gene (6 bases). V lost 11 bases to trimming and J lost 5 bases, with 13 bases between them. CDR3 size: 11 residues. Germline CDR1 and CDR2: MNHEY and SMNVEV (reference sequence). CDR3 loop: CASHTGNEQYF. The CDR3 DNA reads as TGTGCCTCCCACACAGGGAACGAGCAGTACTTC.

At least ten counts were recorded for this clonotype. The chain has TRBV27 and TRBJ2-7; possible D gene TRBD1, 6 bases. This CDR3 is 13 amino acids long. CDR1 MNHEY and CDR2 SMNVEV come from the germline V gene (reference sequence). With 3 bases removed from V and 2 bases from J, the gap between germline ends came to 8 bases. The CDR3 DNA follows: TGTGCCAGCAGTTTTGGGGACACCTACGAGCAGTACTTC. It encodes CASSFGDTYEQYF.

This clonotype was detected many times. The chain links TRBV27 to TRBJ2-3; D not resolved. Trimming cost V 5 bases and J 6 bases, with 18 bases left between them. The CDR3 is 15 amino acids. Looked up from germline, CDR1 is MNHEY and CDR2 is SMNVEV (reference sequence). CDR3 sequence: CASSQSRALKDTQYF. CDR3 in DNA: TGTGCCAGCAGTCAATCCCGGGCCCTAAAGGATACGCAGTATTTT.

The CDR3 sequence: CASSLMGGMNTEAFF. DNA for the CDR3: TGTGCCAGCAGCCTCATGGGGGGAATGAACACTGAAGCTTTCTTT. The chain links TRBV27 to TRBJ1-1; possibly TRBD1 for D (5 bases). The CDR3 covers 15 residues. Germline values: CDR1 MNHEY, CDR2 SMNVEV (reference sequence). V was clipped by 6 bases and J by 0 bases, with 14 bases between them.

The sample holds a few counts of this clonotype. In nucleotides, the CDR3 is TGTGCCAGCAGTTACTCCAGGGAGACCCAGTACTTC. This encodes CASSYSRETQYF. The chain links TRBV6-5 to TRBJ2-5; the D is unclear. Germline-derived CDR1 and CDR2 are MNHEY and SVGAGI. Trimming shortened V by 0 bases and J by 5 bases, and 4 bases separated the two germline ends. This CDR3 has 12 residues.

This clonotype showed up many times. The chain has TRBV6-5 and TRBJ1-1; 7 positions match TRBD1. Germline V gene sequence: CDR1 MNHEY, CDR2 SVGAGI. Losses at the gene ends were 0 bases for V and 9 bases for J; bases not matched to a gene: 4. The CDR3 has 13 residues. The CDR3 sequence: CASSYSGTVKAFF. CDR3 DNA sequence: TGTGCCAGCAGTTACTCGGGGACAGTCAAAGCTTTCTTT.

The CDR3 spells CASSFSNEQFF. The CDR3 DNA reads TGTGCCAGCAGCTTCTCAAATGAGCAGTTCTTC. This chain joins TRBV12-3 or TRBV12-4 and TRBJ2-1; D not resolved. The CDR3 length is 11 residues. Trimming shortened V by 6 bases and J by 7 bases, and 7 bases separated the two germline ends.

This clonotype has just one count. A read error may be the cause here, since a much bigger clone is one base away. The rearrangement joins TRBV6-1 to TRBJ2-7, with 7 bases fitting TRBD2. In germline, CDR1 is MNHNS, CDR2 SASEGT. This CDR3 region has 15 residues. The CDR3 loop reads CASRITAGPYVERYF. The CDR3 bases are TGTGCCAGCAGGATAACAGCGGGGCCCTACGTCGAGCGGTACTTC.

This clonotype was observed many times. The CDR3 DNA reads TGTGCCAGCAGCTTTGCCGGGGCCGATACGCAGTATTTT. Encoded protein: CASSFAGADTQYF. The chain has TRBV7-3 and TRBJ2-3; D might be TRBD1 or TRBD2, each matching 5 bases. This CDR3 region has 13 residues. The germline CDR1 and CDR2 sequences are SGHTA and FQGTGA. Trimming cost V 3 bases and J 6 bases, with 10 bases left between them.

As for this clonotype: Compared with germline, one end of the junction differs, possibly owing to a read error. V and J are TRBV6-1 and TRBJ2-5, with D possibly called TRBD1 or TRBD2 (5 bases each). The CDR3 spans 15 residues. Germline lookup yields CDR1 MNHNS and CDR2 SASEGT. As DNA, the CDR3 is TGTGCCAGCAGTGATGAGGGGCGGTACCAAGAGACCCGGTACTTC. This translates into CASSDEGRYQETRYF.

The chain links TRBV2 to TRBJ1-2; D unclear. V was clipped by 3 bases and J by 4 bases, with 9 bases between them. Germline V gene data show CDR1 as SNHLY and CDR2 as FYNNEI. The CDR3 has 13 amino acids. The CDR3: CASSDGQAYGYTF. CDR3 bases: TGTGCCAGCAGTGATGGGCAGGCCTATGGCTACACCTTC.

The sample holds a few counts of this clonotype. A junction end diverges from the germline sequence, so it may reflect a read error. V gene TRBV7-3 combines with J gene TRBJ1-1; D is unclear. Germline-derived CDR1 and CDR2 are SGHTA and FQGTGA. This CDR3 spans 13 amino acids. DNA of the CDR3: TGTGCCAGCGGCTTATCGGCGAACACTGAAGCTTTCTTT. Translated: CASGLSANTEAFF.

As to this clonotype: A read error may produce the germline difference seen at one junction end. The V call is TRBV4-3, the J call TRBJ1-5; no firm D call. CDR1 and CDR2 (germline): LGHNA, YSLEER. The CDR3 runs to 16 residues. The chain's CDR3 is CASIQDAGEGNQPQHF. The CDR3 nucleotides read TGTGCCAGCATCCAAGATGCTGGGGAGGGCAATCAGCCCCAGCATTTT.

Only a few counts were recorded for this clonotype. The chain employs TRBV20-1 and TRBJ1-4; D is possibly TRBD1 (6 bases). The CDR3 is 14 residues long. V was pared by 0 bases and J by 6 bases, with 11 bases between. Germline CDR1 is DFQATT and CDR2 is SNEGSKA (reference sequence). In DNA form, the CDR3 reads TGCAGTGCTAGAGATCAAGGGGGGGATGAAAAACTGTTTTTT. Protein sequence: CSARDQGGDEKLFF.

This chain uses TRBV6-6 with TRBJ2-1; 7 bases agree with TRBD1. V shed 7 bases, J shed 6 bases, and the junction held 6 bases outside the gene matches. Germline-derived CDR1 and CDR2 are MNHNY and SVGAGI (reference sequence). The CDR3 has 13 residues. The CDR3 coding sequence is TGTGCCAGCAACGGACAGGCTTTCAATGAGCAGTTCTTC. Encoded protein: CASNGQAFNEQFF.

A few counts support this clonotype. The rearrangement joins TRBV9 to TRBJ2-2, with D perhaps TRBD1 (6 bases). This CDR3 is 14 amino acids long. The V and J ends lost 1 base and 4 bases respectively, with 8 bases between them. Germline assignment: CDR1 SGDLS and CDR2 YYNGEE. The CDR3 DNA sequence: TGTGCCAGCAGCGTAATGGACAGCACCGGGGAGCTGTTTTTT. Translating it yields CASSVMDSTGELFF.